This TCR beta chain was identified in a study of T-cell reconstitution after alpha-beta-depleted transplantation in children. This clonotype was detected many times. The CDR3 has 15 residues. V shed 6 bases and J shed 0 bases, with 17 bases lying between them. Germline V gene data show CDR1 as DFQATT and CDR2 as SNEGSKA (reference sequence). During its preparation, the TCRbeta library received unique molecular identifiers. TCRdb reprocessed the PCR reads with MiXCR, giving one entry per CDR3 protein. The top ten clones hold about 1.1% of a sample with hundreds of thousands of distinct CDR3 sequences, around 16% of them seen once.

The rearrangement joins TRBV20-1 to TRBJ1-1; D gene ambiguous. This sample comprised PBMCs from the stem cell graft donor, obtained from the stem cell graft. The receptor's source is a human donor who donated a stem cell graft to a child with acute myeloid leukemia. As DNA, the CDR3 is TGCAGTGCCGACCTAAGGCGGACGGTGAACACTGAAGCTTTCTTT. As protein: CSADLRRTVNTEAFF.